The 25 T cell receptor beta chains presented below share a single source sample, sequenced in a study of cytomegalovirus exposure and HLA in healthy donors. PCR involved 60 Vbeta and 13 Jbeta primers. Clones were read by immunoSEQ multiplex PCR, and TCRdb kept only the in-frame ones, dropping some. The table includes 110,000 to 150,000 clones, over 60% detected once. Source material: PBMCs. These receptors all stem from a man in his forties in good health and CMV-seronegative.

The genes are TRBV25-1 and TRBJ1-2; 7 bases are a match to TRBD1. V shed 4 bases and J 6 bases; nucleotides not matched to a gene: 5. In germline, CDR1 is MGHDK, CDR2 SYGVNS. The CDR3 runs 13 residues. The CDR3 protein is CASSAPGGHGYTF. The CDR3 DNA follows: TGTGCCAGCAGTGCGCCAGGGGGGCATGGCTACACCTTC.

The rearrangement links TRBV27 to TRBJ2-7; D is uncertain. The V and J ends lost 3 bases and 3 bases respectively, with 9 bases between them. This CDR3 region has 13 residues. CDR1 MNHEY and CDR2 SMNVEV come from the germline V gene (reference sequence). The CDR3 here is CASSFAAGYEQYF. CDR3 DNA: TGTGCCAGCAGTTTTGCTGCAGGCTACGAGCAGTACTTC.

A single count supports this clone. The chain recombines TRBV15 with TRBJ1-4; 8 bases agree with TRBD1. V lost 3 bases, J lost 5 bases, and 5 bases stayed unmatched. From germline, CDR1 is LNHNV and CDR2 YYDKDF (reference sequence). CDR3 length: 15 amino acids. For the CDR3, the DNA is TGTGCCACCAGCAGGGCGACAGGGGACAATGAAAAACTGTTTTTT. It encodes CATSRATGDNEKLFF.

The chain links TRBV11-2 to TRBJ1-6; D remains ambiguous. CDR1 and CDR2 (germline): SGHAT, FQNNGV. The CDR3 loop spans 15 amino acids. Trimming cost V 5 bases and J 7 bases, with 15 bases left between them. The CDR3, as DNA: TGTGCCAGCAGCGCCCTCCGGGGTCGGAATTCACCCCTCCACTTT. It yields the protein CASSALRGRNSPLHF.

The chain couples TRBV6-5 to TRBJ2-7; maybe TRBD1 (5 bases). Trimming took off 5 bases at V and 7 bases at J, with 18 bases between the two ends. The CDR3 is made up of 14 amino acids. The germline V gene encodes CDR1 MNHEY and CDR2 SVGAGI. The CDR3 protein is CASSRQGQLREQYF. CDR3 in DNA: TGTGCCAGCAGTCGGCAGGGCCAATTGAGGGAGCAGTACTTC.

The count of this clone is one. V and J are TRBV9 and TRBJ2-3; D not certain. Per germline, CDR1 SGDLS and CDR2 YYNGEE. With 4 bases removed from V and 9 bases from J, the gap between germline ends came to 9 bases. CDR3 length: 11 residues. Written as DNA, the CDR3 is TGTGCCAGCAGCCACGACTCGACGCAGTATTTT. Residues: CASSHDSTQYF.

The CDR3 reads CASSLTGGRTGELFF. In nucleotides, the CDR3 is TGTGCCAGCAGCTTAACGGGGGGGAGGACCGGGGAGCTGTTTTTT. The rearrangement uses TRBV7-3 and TRBJ2-2; TRBD2 aligns across 7 bases. The germline CDR1 and CDR2 sequences are SGHTA and FQGTGA. The length of the CDR3 is 15 residues. V lost 0 bases, J lost 5 bases, and 3 bases stayed unmatched.

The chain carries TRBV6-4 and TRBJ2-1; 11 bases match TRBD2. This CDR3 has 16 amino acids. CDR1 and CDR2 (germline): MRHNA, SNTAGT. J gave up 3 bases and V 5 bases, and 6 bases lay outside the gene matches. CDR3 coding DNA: TGTGCCAGCAGTCCCACCGGGACTAGCGGCTACAATGAGCAGTTCTTC. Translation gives CASSPTGTSGYNEQFF.

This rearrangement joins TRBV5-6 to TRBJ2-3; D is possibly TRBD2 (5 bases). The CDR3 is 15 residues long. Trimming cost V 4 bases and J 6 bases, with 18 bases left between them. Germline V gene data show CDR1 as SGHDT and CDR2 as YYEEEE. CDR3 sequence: CASSPTPGLADTQYF. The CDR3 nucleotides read TGTGCCAGCAGCCCGACTCCCGGATTAGCGGATACGCAGTATTTT.

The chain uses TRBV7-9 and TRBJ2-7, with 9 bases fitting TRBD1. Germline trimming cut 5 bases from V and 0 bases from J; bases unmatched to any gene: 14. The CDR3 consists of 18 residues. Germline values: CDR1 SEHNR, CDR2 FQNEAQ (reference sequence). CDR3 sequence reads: CASSRLGTGTGNSYEQYF. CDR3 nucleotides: TGTGCCAGCAGCCGCTTGGGAACCGGGACAGGGAACTCCTACGAGCAGTACTTC.

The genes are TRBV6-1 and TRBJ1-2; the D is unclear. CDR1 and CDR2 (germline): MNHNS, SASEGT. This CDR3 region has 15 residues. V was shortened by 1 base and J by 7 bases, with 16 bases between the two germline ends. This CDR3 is CASSEGGWPSGGYTF. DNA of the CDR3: TGTGCCAGCAGTGAAGGCGGGTGGCCATCTGGTGGCTACACCTTC.

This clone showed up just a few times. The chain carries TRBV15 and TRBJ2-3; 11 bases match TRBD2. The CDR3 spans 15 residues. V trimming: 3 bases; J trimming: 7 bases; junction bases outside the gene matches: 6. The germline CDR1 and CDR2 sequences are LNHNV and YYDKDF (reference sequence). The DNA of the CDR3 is TGTGCCACCAGCAGGAATAGCGGGGGGGGGAATACGCAGTATTTT. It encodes CATSRNSGGGNTQYF.

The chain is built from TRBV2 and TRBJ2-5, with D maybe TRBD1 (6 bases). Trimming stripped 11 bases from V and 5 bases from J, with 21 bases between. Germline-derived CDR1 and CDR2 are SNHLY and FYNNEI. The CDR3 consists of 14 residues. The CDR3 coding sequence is TGTGCCGGTGCTAGGAGACAGGTGGGGGAGACCCAGTACTTC. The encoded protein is CAGARRQVGETQYF. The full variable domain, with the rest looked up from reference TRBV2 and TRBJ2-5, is EPEVTQTPSHQVTQMGQEVILRCVPISNHLYFYWYRQILGQKVEFLVSFYNNEISEKSEIFDDQFSVERPDGSNFTLKIRSTKLEDSAMYFCAGARRQVGETQYFGPGTRLLVL.

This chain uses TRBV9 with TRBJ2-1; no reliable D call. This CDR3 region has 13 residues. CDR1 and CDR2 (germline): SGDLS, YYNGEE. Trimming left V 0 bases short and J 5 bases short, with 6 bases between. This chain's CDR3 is CASSVDLHNEQFF. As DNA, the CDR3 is TGTGCCAGCAGCGTAGATCTACACAATGAGCAGTTCTTC.

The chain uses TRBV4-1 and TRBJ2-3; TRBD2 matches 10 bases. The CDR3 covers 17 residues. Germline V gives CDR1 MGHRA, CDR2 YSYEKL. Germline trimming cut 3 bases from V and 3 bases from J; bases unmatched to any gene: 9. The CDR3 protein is CASSHPPERGGTDTQYF. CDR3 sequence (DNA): TGCGCCAGCAGCCATCCCCCTGAGCGGGGGGGAACAGATACGCAGTATTTT.

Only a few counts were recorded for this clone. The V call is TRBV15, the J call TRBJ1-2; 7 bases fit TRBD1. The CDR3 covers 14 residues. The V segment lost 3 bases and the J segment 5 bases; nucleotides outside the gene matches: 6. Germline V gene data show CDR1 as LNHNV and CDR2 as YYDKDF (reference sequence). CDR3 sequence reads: CATSREPQGYGYTF. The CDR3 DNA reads TGTGCCACCAGCAGGGAACCACAGGGGTATGGCTACACCTTC. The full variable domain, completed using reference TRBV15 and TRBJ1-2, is DAMVIQNPRYQVTQFGKPVTLSCSQTLNHNVMYWYQQKSSQAPKLLFHYYDKDFNNEADTPDNFQSRRPNTSFCFLDIRSPGLGDTAMYLCATSREPQGYGYTFGSGTRLTVV.

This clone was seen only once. CDR3 residues: CASSVYNTDTQYF. The CDR3 nucleotides read TGTGCCAGCAGCGTATACAACACAGATACGCAGTATTTT. This rearrangement joins TRBV9 to TRBJ2-3; the D is unclear. Trimming removed 1 base from V and 2 bases from J, with 5 bases in between. This CDR3 is 13 amino acids long. Germline V gene data show CDR1 as SGDLS and CDR2 as YYNGEE.

The CDR3 bases are TGTGCCAGCAGCCGGACTAGCGGGAATACAGATACGCAGTATTTT. Translation gives CASSRTSGNTDTQYF. V and J are TRBV9 and TRBJ2-3, with 12 bases lining up with TRBD2. The V gene's germline CDR1 is SGDLS and CDR2 YYNGEE. The CDR3 contains 15 residues. J was trimmed by 3 bases and V by 4 bases; bases with no gene match: 3. Looking up the rest from reference TRBV9 and TRBJ2-3 gives the full variable domain: DSGVTQTPKHLITATGQRVTLRCSPRSGDLSVYWYQQSLDQGLQFLIQYYNGEERAKGNILERFSAQQFPDLHSELNLSSLELGDSALYFCASSRTSGNTDTQYFGPGTRLTVL.

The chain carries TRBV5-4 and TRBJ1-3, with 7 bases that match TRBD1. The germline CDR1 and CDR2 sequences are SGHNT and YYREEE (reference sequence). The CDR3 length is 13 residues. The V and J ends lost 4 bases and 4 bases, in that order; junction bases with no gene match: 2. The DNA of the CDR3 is TGTGCCAGCAGCAGGGGACAGGGAAACACCATATATTTT. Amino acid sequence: CASSRGQGNTIYF. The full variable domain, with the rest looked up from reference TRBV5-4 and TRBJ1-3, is ETGVTQSPTHLIKTRGQQVTLRCSSQSGHNTVSWYQQALGQGPQFIFQYYREEENGRGNFPPRFSGLQFPNYSSELNVNALELDDSALYLCASSRGQGNTIYFGEGSWLTVV.

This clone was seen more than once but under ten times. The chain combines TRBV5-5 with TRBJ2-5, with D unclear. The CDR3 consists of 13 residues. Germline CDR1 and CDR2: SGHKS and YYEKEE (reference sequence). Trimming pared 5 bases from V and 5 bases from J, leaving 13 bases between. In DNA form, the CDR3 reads TGTGCCAGCAGGACACCCCCGGTGGAGACCCAGTACTTC. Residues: CASRTPPVETQYF.

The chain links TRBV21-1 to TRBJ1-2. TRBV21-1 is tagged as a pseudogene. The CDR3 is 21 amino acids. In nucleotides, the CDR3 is TGTGCCAGCAGCAAAGGCACCAGACCCTCGGGGAGCCTGACTGTCCGCTATGGCTACACCTTC. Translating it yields CASSKGTRPSGSLTVRYGYTF.

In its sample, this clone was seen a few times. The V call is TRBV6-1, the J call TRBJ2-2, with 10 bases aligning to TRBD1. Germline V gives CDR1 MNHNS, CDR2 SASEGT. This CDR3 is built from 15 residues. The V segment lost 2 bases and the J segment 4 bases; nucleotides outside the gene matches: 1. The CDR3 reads CASSEWDRGTGELFF. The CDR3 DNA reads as TGTGCCAGCAGTGAATGGGACAGGGGCACCGGGGAGCTGTTTTTT.

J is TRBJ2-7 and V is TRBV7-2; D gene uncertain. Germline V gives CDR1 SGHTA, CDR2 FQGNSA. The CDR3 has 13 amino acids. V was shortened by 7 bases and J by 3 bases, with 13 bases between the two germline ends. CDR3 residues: CASTPAASYEQYF. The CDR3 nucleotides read TGTGCCAGCACCCCCGCAGCGAGCTACGAGCAGTACTTC.

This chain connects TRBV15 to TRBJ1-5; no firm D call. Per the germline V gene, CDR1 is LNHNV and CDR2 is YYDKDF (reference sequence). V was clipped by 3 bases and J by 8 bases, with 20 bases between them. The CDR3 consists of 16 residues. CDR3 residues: CATSRTDRKNGKPQHF. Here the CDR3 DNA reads TGTGCCACCAGCAGGACTGACCGGAAGAATGGTAAGCCCCAGCATTTT.

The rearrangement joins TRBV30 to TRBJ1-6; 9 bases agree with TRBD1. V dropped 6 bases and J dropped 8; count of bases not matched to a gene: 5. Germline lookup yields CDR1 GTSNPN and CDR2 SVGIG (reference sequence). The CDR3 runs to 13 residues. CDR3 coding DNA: TGTGCCTGTGGGGGACAGGGATATTCACCCCTCCACTTT. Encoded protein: CACGGQGYSPLHF.